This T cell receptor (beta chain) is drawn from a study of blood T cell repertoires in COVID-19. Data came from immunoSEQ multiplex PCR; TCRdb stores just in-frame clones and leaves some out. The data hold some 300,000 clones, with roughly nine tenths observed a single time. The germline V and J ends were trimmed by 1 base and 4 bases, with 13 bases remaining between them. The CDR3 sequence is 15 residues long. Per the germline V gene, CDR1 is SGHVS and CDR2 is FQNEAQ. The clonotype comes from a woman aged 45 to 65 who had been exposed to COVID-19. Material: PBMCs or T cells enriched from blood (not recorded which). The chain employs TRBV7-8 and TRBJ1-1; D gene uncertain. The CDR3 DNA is TGTGCCAGCAGCTTAGAAAGCTCCACGGGCACTGAAGCTTTCTTT. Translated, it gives CASSLESSTGTEAFF.